The rows below give T cell receptor beta chains drawn from one sample of a study of blood T cells in healthy people across ages. TCRdb redid the calling of the 5' RACE reads with MiXCR, one entry per CDR3 protein. This sample has about 830,000 distinct CDR3 sequences, with about 59% found just once. The material sequenced was blood. The receptors shown here come from a man aged 30 to 39 in good health. Each CDR3 is given with its conserved first and last residue. The D gene is left open where the match is weak. Size is omitted from some rows. Given values are once, few, many or a class for expanded clones.

j_call clone_size d_call v_call cdr3_nt cdr3_aa
TRBJ2-2 - TRBD1 TRBV24-1 TGTGCCACCAGTGGGACAGGGAACACCGGGGAGCTGTTTTTT CATSGTGNTGELFF
TRBJ2-1 - - TRBV5-1 TGCGCCAGCAGCTTGTTTGAAGCGGGCCCCTACAATGAGCAGTTCTTC CASSLFEAGPYNEQFF
TRBJ2-1 - - TRBV30 TGTGCCTCCCACTGGGGGGGCCAGGGGTACAATGAGCAGTTCTTC CASHWGGQGYNEQFF
TRBJ1-2 - TRBD1 TRBV25-1 TGTGCCAGCAGTGGCTCGACAGGACAGGTGGCGAACTATGGCTACACCTTC CASSGSTGQVANYGYTF
TRBJ2-3 once - TRBV12-3/TRBV12-4 TGTGCCAGCAGTTTATCCTGGGGACGGGGAGCAGATACGCAGTATTTT CASSLSWGRGADTQYF
TRBJ1-6 few - TRBV6-5 TGTGCCAGCAGGCAAGCGACTCGGGCGAATTCACCCCTCCACTTT CASRQATRANSPLHF
TRBJ1-4 - TRBD1 TRBV18 TGTGCCAGCTCACCGGTCCCCTTCACAGGGGTGAGTGAAAAACTGTTTTTT CASSPVPFTGVSEKLFF
TRBJ1-1 - - TRBV11-2 TGTGCCAGCAGCTACGGGACGGGGAACACTGAAGTTTTCTTT CASSYGTGNTEVFF
TRBJ2-1 few - TRBV4-3 TGCGCCAGCAGCCCAGGCGGCGTCGATGAGCAGTTCTTC CASSPGGVDEQFF
TRBJ2-1 - TRBD2 TRBV3-1 TGTGCCAGCAGCCAAGCGGGACTAGCGATTTCCAATGAGCAGTTCTTC CASSQAGLAISNEQFF
TRBJ2-1 - TRBD2 TRBV29-1 TGCGGCGTTGGGGGGGGGAACTACAATGAGCAGTTCTTC CGVGGGNYNEQFF
TRBJ2-5 - TRBD2 TRBV29-1 TGCAGCGTCGCACCGGGGGGACTTCAAGAGACCCAGTACTTC CSVAPGGLQETQYF
TRBJ2-4 - - TRBV27 TGTGCCGGCAGTTTATATGGGATAGGGCTCAAAAACATTCAGTACTTC CAGSLYGIGLKNIQYF
TRBJ2-1 - TRBD1 TRBV12-3/TRBV12-4 TGTGCCAGCAGTCCCGGACAGGTACAATCAAATGAGCAGTTCTTC CASSPGQVQSNEQFF
TRBJ1-5 few - TRBV6-6 TGTGCCAGCAGTTACGTAGGGGGGAGCAATCAGCCCCAGCATTTT CASSYVGGSNQPQHF
TRBJ1-5 - - TRBV6-5 TGTGCCAGCAGTTACTCGGCAGGTAGCAATCAGCCCCAGCATTTT CASSYSAGSNQPQHF
TRBJ2-5 - - TRBV29-1 TGCAGCTCCCGCTCGCGTTACTTGGAGACCCAGTACTTC CSSRSRYLETQYF
TRBJ2-1 few - TRBV4-2 TGTGCCAGCAGCCAAGATCTTGGTTTCGGACAGTTCTTC CASSQDLGFGQFF
TRBJ1-1 - - TRBV11-3 TGTGCCAGCAGCTTAGATCTCCATAGTGAAGCTTTCTTT CASSLDLHSEAFF
TRBJ2-6 - - TRBV29-1 TGCAGCGTTGCCAGGCTCAGCTCTGGGGCCAACGTCCTGACTTTC CSVARLSSGANVLTF
TRBJ2-7 many TRBD1 TRBV7-3 TGTGCCAGCAGCTTAACAATTACAGGGGCCTCCTACGAGCAGTACTTC CASSLTITGASYEQYF
TRBJ2-1 - - TRBV4-3 TGCGCCAGCAGCCAAGAAGCAGGGGACTCCAATGAGCAGTTCTTC CASSQEAGDSNEQFF
TRBJ2-7 - TRBD2 TRBV20-1 TGCAGTGCTAGAACCGGGACCCGGGAGGCAGAAACCCAGTACTTC CSARTGTREAETQYF
TRBJ2-7 - TRBD1 TRBV2 TGTGCCAGCAGCCTTCCGGGACAGGGGTTCAACGAGCAGTACTTC CASSLPGQGFNEQYF
TRBJ2-1 - - TRBV24-1 TGTGCCACCAGTGATTTGTCCGGCGGGTCCCCCACGGGGCAGTTCTTC CATSDLSGGSPTGQFF
TRBJ2-1 - TRBD2 TRBV4-3 TGCGCCAGCAGCCGGGGTGGCGGGGGGGCCATTGAGCAGTTCTTC CASSRGGGGAIEQFF
TRBJ2-1 - TRBD2 TRBV7-2 TGTGCCAGCAGCTTAGGGGGACTAGCGGGGGTGCACTCCTACAATGAGCAGTTCTTC CASSLGGLAGVHSYNEQFF
TRBJ1-1 many - TRBV29-1 TGCAGCGTCGGACAGCGGGCAAACACTGAAGCTTTCTTT CSVGQRANTEAFF
TRBJ2-6 many - TRBV27 TGTGCCAGCAGTTTAGACTTAGTGGGGGCCAACGTCCTGACTTTC CASSLDLVGANVLTF
TRBJ2-1 - - TRBV5-6 TGTGCCAGCAGCCAATACCCAGAGGAGCAGTTCTTC CASSQYPEEQFF
TRBJ2-5 - TRBD2 TRBV7-2 TGTGCCAGTAGCGCCCTAGCGGGGGCTGGGACCCAGTACTTC CASSALAGAGTQYF
TRBJ2-7 - - TRBV12-3/TRBV12-4 TGTGCCAGCAGTTTGGCATCCGAGCAGTACTTC CASSLASEQYF
TRBJ2-1 - - TRBV5-1 TGCGCCAGCAGCTTGTCGGCGGACTACTACAATGAGCAGTTCTTC CASSLSADYYNEQFF
TRBJ2-1 - TRBD2 TRBV20-1 TGCGGGGTACTAGCGGTACAAGAGACCCAGTTCTTC CGVLAVQETQFF
TRBJ2-5 few - TRBV5-1 TGCGCCAGCAGCAATTGGCCGGACCGAGGATCCCAAGAGACCCAGTACTTC CASSNWPDRGSQETQYF
TRBJ1-5 - - TRBV20-1 TGCAGTGCTACCCACAAGGACAGTCCTCAGCCCCAGCATTTT CSATHKDSPQPQHF
TRBJ2-1 few - TRBV10-3 TGTGCCATCTCAGGGGGACGGGAGGGATCCGAGCAGTTCTTC CAISGGREGSEQFF
TRBJ1-2 - TRBD1 TRBV15 TGTGCCACCAGCAGTGGACAGGGGGCTATTGACCATGGCTACACCTTC CATSSGQGAIDHGYTF
TRBJ2-5 - - TRBV9 TGTGCCAGCAGCGTAGAGAACCAAGAGACCCAGTACTTC CASSVENQETQYF
TRBJ1-2 - TRBD1 TRBV29-1 TGCAGCGTTGAAGGGGACAGTCCCGATGATGGCTACACCTTC CSVEGDSPDDGYTF
TRBJ2-5 - - TRBV2 TGTGCCAGCAAACAGGGTCAAGAGACCCAGTACTTC CASKQGQETQYF
TRBJ2-5 many TRBD1 TRBV29-1 TGCAGCGCCCACAGGGGAACCAAGGAGACCCAGTACTTC CSAHRGTKETQYF
TRBJ1-3 - - TRBV15 TGTGCCACCAGCAGAGATCGGGGAGGCTCTGGAAACACCATATATTTT CATSRDRGGSGNTIYF
TRBJ2-7 - - TRBV9 TGTGCCAGCAGCCCTACGGGGATTGGTGGCGAGCAGTACTTC CASSPTGIGGEQYF
TRBJ2-6 - TRBD2 TRBV15 TGTGCCACCAGCAGAGACCGGGAGGTTTTCAACGTCCTGACTTTC CATSRDREVFNVLTF